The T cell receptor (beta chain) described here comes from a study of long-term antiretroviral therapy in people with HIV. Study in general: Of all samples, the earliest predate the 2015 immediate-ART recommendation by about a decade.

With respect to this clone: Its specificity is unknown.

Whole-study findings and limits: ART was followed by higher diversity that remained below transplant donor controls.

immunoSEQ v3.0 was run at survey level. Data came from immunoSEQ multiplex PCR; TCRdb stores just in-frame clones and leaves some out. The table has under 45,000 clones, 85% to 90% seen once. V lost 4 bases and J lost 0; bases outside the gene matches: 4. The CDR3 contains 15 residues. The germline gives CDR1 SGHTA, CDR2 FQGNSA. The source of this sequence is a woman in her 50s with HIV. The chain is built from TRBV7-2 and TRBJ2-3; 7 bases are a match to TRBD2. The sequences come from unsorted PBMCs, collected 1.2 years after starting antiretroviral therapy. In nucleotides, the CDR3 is TGTGCCAGCAGCTGGTCGGGGGGAAGCACAGATACGCAGTATTTT. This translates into CASSWSGGSTDTQYF.